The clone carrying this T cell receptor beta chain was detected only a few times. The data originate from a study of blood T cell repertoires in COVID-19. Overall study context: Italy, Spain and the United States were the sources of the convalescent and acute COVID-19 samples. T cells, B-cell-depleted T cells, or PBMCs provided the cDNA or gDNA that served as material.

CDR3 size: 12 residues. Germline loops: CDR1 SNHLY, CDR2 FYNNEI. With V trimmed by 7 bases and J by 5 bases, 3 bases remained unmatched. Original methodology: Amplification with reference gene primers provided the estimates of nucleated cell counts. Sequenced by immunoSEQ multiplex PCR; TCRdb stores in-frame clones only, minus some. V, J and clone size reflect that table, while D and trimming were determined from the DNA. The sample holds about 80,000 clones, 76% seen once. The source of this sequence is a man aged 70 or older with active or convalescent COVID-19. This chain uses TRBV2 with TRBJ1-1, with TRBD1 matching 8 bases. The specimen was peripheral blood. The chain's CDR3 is CASIQGETEAFF. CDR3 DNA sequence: TGTGCCAGCATACAGGGGGAAACTGAAGCTTTCTTT.